These T cell receptor beta chains were read from a single sample in a study of blood T cell repertoires in COVID-19. Assay: immunoSEQ multiplex PCR; the TCRdb copy retains only in-frame clones and omits some. The profile shows about 150,000 clones, over 70% of them singletons. The material sequenced was peripheral blood. Receptor source: a man in his fifties or sixties with acute or convalescent COVID-19. CDR3s include the opening cysteine and the closing phenylalanine or tryptophan. D genes are given only for firm matches. The size of a clone is reported for some rows only, either as once, few or many, or as a class for expanded clones.

TRBV6-1	-	TRBJ2-2	-	TGTGCCAGCAGTGAACACAGGTCGAACACCGGGGAGCTGTTTTTT	CASSEHRSNTGELFF
TRBV5-6	-	TRBJ2-3	-	TGTGCCAGCAGCTTAGCGGCACAGTACACAGATACGCAGTATTTT	CASSLAAQYTDTQYF
TRBV7-2	-	TRBJ1-6	few	TGTGCCAGCAGCTCCGTCTGGGCAGGGCATTCACCCCTCCACTTT	CASSSVWAGHSPLHF
TRBV28	-	TRBJ1-5	-	TGTGCCAGCAGTTTACGGAGTCAGCCCCAGCATTTT	CASSLRSQPQHF
TRBV25-1	TRBD1	TRBJ2-7	few	TGTGCCAGCAGTGGGGGACCAGGGGGCTGGGACGAGCAGTACTTC	CASSGGPGGWDEQYF
TRBV27	-	TRBJ2-7	-	TGTGCCAGCAGTTTCCCCGGGAGCGAGCAGTACTTC	CASSFPGSEQYF
TRBV28	TRBD1	TRBJ1-1	-	TGTGCCAGCAGTTTAATGACAGGGGCTTTCTTT	CASSLMTGAFF
TRBV10-1	TRBD2	TRBJ2-2	-	TGCGCCAGCAGTGAGTCTCTAGCGGGAGGGAGGAACACCGGGGAGCTGTTTTTT	CASSESLAGGRNTGELFF
TRBV6-5	TRBD2	TRBJ2-7	-	TGTGCCATCAAGACTAGCGGAGATACCTACGAGCAGTACTTC	CAIKTSGDTYEQYF
TRBV11-2	-	TRBJ2-2	once	TGTGCCAGCAGCTCTCCGGAGAGGAACACCGGGGAGCTGTTTTTT	CASSSPERNTGELFF
TRBV25-1	-	TRBJ2-3	-	TGTGCCAGCAGTGAATCGGACTCTACCCTGAGCACAGATACGCAGTATTTT	CASSESDSTLSTDTQYF
TRBV28	-	TRBJ1-4	-	TGTGCCAGCAGTTTAAAGGTTTGGGCAAAACTGTTTTTT	CASSLKVWAKLFF
TRBV24-1	TRBD1	TRBJ2-3	-	TGTGCCACCAGCACAGGGGGAGGCACAGATACGCAGTATTTT	CATSTGGGTDTQYF
TRBV3-1/TRBV3-2	TRBD1	TRBJ2-1	-	TGTGCCAGCAGTCCGGGCGGACAGGGGGTCCCCTACAATGAGCAGTTCTTC	CASSPGGQGVPYNEQFF
TRBV11-2	-	TRBJ1-1	-	TGTGCCAGCAGCTCGTCTGTGGAAGCTTTCTTT	CASSSSVEAFF
TRBV7-9	TRBD2	TRBJ2-2	once	TGTGCCAGCCCTCCCATGCCAACTAGCGCGCCGGTGACCACCGGGGAGCTGTTTTTT	CASPPMPTSAPVTTGELFF
TRBV10-3	-	TRBJ1-1	few	TGTGCCATCAGTGAACGAGGGTTGAGAACTTTCTTT	CAISERGLRTFF
TRBV30	-	TRBJ1-5	-	TGTGCCTGGAGTGCAGGGATCTCCAATCAGCCCCAGCATTTT	CAWSAGISNQPQHF
TRBV18	-	TRBJ1-1	-	TGTGCCAGCTCACCATCGAGGAGCCGGGTGGGGAACACTGAAGCTTTCTTT	CASSPSRSRVGNTEAFF
TRBV18	TRBD2	TRBJ2-1	-	TGTGCCAGCTCCCTACTAGCGGGAGAGCAGTTCTTC	CASSLLAGEQFF
TRBV29-1	-	TRBJ1-2	few	TGCAGCGCTGAGCGGGGCTCTGGCTACACCTTC	CSAERGSGYTF
TRBV7-2	-	TRBJ1-2	once	TGTGCCAGCAGCTTAGGGGCCTCTAACTATGGCTACACCTTC	CASSLGASNYGYTF
TRBV5-1	TRBD1	TRBJ2-3	few	TGCGCCAGCAGCTTCACAGGACAGGGGACGATGACAGATACGCAGTATTTT	CASSFTGQGTMTDTQYF
TRBV3-1/TRBV3-2	TRBD1	TRBJ1-2	-	TGTGCCAGCAGTACGAGACAGGGCACCTATGGCTACACCTTC	CASSTRQGTYGYTF
TRBV28	TRBD1	TRBJ1-6	once	TGTGCCAGCAGTCCATCAGCATCCGGGACAGGGATTAGTTCACCCCTCCACTTT	CASSPSASGTGISSPLHF
TRBV5-6	-	TRBJ2-7	-	TGTGCCAGCAGCTCACGCCGCAGGGGCATCTCCTACGAGCAGTACTTC	CASSSRRRGISYEQYF
TRBV6-1	-	TRBJ1-6	-	TGTGCCAGCAGTGAAGCTGGGCGCCGTAATTCACCCCTCCACTTT	CASSEAGRRNSPLHF
TRBV6-6	-	TRBJ1-5	-	TGTGCCAGCAGCCCACAGGGTAATCAGCCCCAGCATTTT	CASSPQGNQPQHF
TRBV7-3	TRBD2	TRBJ2-2	-	TGTGCCAGCAGGAGCGGGAGGCGGACCGGGGAGCTGTTTTTT	CASRSGRRTGELFF
TRBV7-9	-	TRBJ1-6	-	TGTGCCAGCAGCTTAGTCGACAGGACTTCACCCCTCCACTTT	CASSLVDRTSPLHF
TRBV2	TRBD1	TRBJ1-5	-	TGTGCCAGCAGGGGGACAGGGGGAAATCAGCCCCAGCATTTT	CASRGTGGNQPQHF
TRBV6-5	TRBD1	TRBJ2-1	-	TGTGCCAGCAGTTCTGTGCCGGGACAGGGAGGTGAGCAGTTCTTC	CASSSVPGQGGEQFF
TRBV9	-	TRBJ2-6	-	TGTGCCAGCAGCCCCCAGGTCGGGGGGCAAGCTGGGGCCAACGTCCTGACTTTC	CASSPQVGGQAGANVLTF
TRBV2	TRBD1	TRBJ1-1	-	TGTGCCAGCAGTGCTGGACAGGCGCCGAACACTGAAGCTTTCTTT	CASSAGQAPNTEAFF
TRBV10-1	TRBD1	TRBJ2-2	-	TGCGCCAGAGATTCGGGACAGGGGAACACCGGGGAGCTGTTTTTT	CARDSGQGNTGELFF
TRBV7-8	TRBD1	TRBJ1-1	-	TGTGCCAGCAGCTTAGTTAACAGGGGGCTAGCTTTCTTT	CASSLVNRGLAFF
TRBV5-1	-	TRBJ2-7	-	TGCGCCAGCAGCTTGGGAATAGCAAGCTCCTACGAGCAGTACTTC	CASSLGIASSYEQYF
TRBV4-2	TRBD2	TRBJ2-5	-	TGTGCCAGCAGCCAAGATAGTCGAGGCGGACTAGCGGGGACAGAGACCCAGTACTTC	CASSQDSRGGLAGTETQYF
TRBV5-1	-	TRBJ2-6	-	TGCGCCAGCAGCCCGGTGGGGGGAGGGGCCAACGTCCTGACTTTC	CASSPVGGGANVLTF
TRBV9	TRBD2	TRBJ2-7	-	TGTGCCAGCAGCGTAGCCTCTAGCGGGAGTTTCTACGAGCAGTACTTC	CASSVASSGSFYEQYF
TRBV5-1	-	TRBJ1-3	few	TGCGCCAGCAGCTTGTCGGGCTCTGGAAACACCATATATTTT	CASSLSGSGNTIYF
TRBV5-8	-	TRBJ1-3	-	TGTGCCAGCAGCTTCGGGTACTCTGGAAACACCATATATTTT	CASSFGYSGNTIYF